This TCR beta chain stems from a study of OX40 agonist ivuxolimab in advanced cancers. Study-wide points: At 0.1 to 3.0 mg/kg, CD4+ and CD8+ blood T cells expanded clonally by week 6.

A note on this clone: Antigen unknown.

The V and J ends lost 2 bases and 1 base respectively, with 12 bases between them. The CDR3 contains 17 residues. From germline, CDR1 is SGHAT and CDR2 FQNNGV. Some clones are missing from TCRdb's copy, which holds only in-frame ones; the method was immunoSEQ multiplex PCR. Among over 40,000 clones, roughly 86% were seen once, and the ten largest hold around 3.4%. The origin of this receptor is an adult with an advanced solid tumor such as melanoma, head and neck, liver or kidney cancer. The V call is TRBV11-2, the J call TRBJ2-6, with TRBD1 as a possible D gene (5 bases). Sample: CD4+ or CD8+ T cells sorted from blood, taken in a trial of the OX40 agonist ivuxolimab. CDR3 protein: CASSLTTGRSGANVLTF. CDR3 bases: TGTGCCAGCAGCTTAACAACAGGTCGATCTGGGGCCAACGTCCTGACTTTC.